This is a list of T cell receptor beta chains from one sample in a study of T cell responses to AZD1222 COVID-19 vaccine. Only in-frame clones appear in the TCRdb table, and some are missing; sequencing was by immunoSEQ multiplex PCR. The repertoire holds 150,000 to 200,000 clones, about 92% seen once, with 5% to 6.5% in the top ten. The sample in question was peripheral blood, obtained 28 days after the second AZD1222 dose. These TCRs come from an adult who received the AZD1222 COVID-19 vaccine. Both conserved end residues are part of each CDR3. The order of the fields is CDR3 protein, V gene, J gene.

CDR3: CASSEGSGANVLTF
V: TRBV6-5
J: TRBJ2-6

CDR3: CSASVGDRYEQYF
V: TRBV20-1
J: TRBJ2-7

CDR3: CSVATGGYGYTF
V: TRBV29-1
J: TRBJ1-2

CDR3: CASSDAGGYNEQFF
V: TRBV10-1
J: TRBJ2-1

CDR3: CASSIKNTQYF
V: TRBV19
J: TRBJ2-3

CDR3: CASSASGSGWNYGYTF
V: TRBV7-9
J: TRBJ1-2

CDR3: CASSPGHGYNEQFF
V: TRBV7-9
J: TRBJ2-1

CDR3: CASWDSNWKPEQYF
V: TRBV28
J: TRBJ2-7

CDR3: CASRPPVSDTDTQYF
V: TRBV5-1
J: TRBJ2-3

CDR3: CASSFDRIGEQYF
V: TRBV5-6
J: TRBJ2-7

CDR3: CASSYSMVQREGYSNQPQHF
V: TRBV6-2/TRBV6-3
J: TRBJ1-5

CDR3: CASSPGQQNTEAFF
V: TRBV4-2
J: TRBJ1-1

CDR3: CASSYRQGRSPLHF
V: TRBV7-2
J: TRBJ1-6

CDR3: CASSLRAGIGYTF
V: TRBV12-3/TRBV12-4
J: TRBJ1-2

CDR3: CASSRSGGSNTEAFF
V: TRBV5-1
J: TRBJ1-1

CDR3: CAWTTRDSLLQNSPLHF
V: TRBV30
J: TRBJ1-6

CDR3: CASSYSSSGNTIYF
V: TRBV6-5
J: TRBJ1-3

CDR3: CASSLVTRIDTQYF
V: TRBV7-9
J: TRBJ2-3

CDR3: CASSVDLAGAYEQFF
V: TRBV9
J: TRBJ2-1

CDR3: CASSNRGYSNQPQHF
V: TRBV27
J: TRBJ1-5

CDR3: CASTLLGEQYF
V: TRBV27
J: TRBJ2-7

CDR3: CASRVQGDTGELFF
V: TRBV2
J: TRBJ2-2

CDR3: CASSQDLGPTQYF
V: TRBV4-2
J: TRBJ2-3

CDR3: CASSSGQGALPQETQYF
V: TRBV18
J: TRBJ2-5

CDR3: CASSLGQRGRETQYF
V: TRBV28
J: TRBJ2-5

CDR3: CASSQDLGLAGNEQYF
V: TRBV4-3
J: TRBJ2-7

CDR3: CASSDLTGGNEKLFF
V: TRBV6-6
J: TRBJ1-4

CDR3: CASSESVAGGAYEQFF
V: TRBV6-1
J: TRBJ2-1

CDR3: CASSSQGGTEAFF
V: TRBV7-9
J: TRBJ1-1

CDR3: CASSVRESDSGANVLTF
V: TRBV19
J: TRBJ2-6

CDR3: CASSPGLETNEQFF
V: TRBV6-5
J: TRBJ2-1

CDR3: CASSQVPGYNEQFF
V: TRBV3-1/TRBV3-2
J: TRBJ2-1

CDR3: CASSVAGTGTGNTIYF
V: TRBV9
J: TRBJ1-3

CDR3: CATEEEWPSSYAQYF
V: TRBV10-3
J: TRBJ2-7

CDR3: CASSVRTEAFF
V: TRBV2
J: TRBJ1-1

CDR3: CASSWDRAVDTQYF
V: TRBV6-5
J: TRBJ2-3

CDR3: CSVVGDGNTQYF
V: TRBV29-1
J: TRBJ2-3

CDR3: CASSPRQGRNTGELFF
V: TRBV7-2
J: TRBJ2-2

CDR3: CASSQSNGYTF
V: TRBV3-1/TRBV3-2
J: TRBJ1-2

CDR3: CASSQDGVFGYTF
V: TRBV4-1
J: TRBJ1-2

CDR3: CASSPETAYEQYF
V: TRBV6-5
J: TRBJ2-7

CDR3: CASRSEGGLGELFF
V: TRBV6-4
J: TRBJ2-2

CDR3: CASSGTSGRTGDTQYF
V: TRBV3-1/TRBV3-2
J: TRBJ2-3

CDR3: CASSQDRGFVETQYF
V: TRBV3-1/TRBV3-2
J: TRBJ2-5

CDR3: CAWKGTGELFF
V: TRBV30
J: TRBJ2-2

CDR3: CASSPHRLAANTGELFF
V: TRBV7-3
J: TRBJ2-2

CDR3: CASSIVSGTVGYTF
V: TRBV19
J: TRBJ1-2

CDR3: CASRLSGGGTDTQYF
V: TRBV2
J: TRBJ2-3

CDR3: CAWGRAGFAGNEKLFF
V: TRBV30
J: TRBJ1-4

CDR3: CASSSRTGASYEQYF
V: TRBV27
J: TRBJ2-7

CDR3: CAWSTSGGDTQYF
V: TRBV30
J: TRBJ2-3

CDR3: CASSRKGLAGYNEQFF
V: TRBV4-3
J: TRBJ2-1

CDR3: CASSLNSQGANTEAFF
V: TRBV7-3
J: TRBJ1-1

CDR3: CSATGVSYEQYF
V: TRBV29-1
J: TRBJ2-7

CDR3: CASSPGGTPYNSPLHF
V: TRBV28
J: TRBJ1-6

CDR3: CAVWTGGNQPQHF
V: TRBV19
J: TRBJ1-5

CDR3: CASSLKKNTRTYEQYF
V: TRBV5-6
J: TRBJ2-7

CDR3: CASSVAAAGGQETQYF
V: TRBV9
J: TRBJ2-5

CDR3: CASSFSQLRYEQYF
V: TRBV28
J: TRBJ2-7

CDR3: CASRGRANYGYTF
V: TRBV19
J: TRBJ1-2